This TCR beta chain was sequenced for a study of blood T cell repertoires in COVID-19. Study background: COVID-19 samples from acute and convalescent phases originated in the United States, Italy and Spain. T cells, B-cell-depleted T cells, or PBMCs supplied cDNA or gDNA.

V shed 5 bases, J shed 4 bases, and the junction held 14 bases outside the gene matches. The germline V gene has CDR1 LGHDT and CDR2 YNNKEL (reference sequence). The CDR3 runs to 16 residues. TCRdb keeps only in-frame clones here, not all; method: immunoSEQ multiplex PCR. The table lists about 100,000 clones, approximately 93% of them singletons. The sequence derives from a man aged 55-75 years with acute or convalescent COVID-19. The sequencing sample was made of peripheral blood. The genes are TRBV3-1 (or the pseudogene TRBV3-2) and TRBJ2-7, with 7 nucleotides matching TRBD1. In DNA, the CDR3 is TGTGCCAGCAGCACGACAGGGCGCGAGGGGTCTTACGAGCAGTACTTC. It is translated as CASSTTGREGSYEQYF.